This TCR beta chain was sequenced during a study of graft-versus-host responses after intestinal transplantation. Study summary: Recipients were all induced with anti-thymocyte globulin, then given tacrolimus and steroids for 3 to 4 years.

Overall study results and limits: An association linked early post-transplant HvG declines with peak circulating GvH clone levels.

Germline CDR1 MNHEY, CDR2 SVGAGI. There are 13 residues in the CDR3. V was clipped by 6 bases and J by 4 bases, with 12 bases between them. Points on this clone: As yet, its antigen is unknown.

Measured with immunoSEQ multiplex PCR; TCRdb has only the in-frame clones, and not every one. The sample holds approximately 76,000 clones; approximately 84% are singletons and the top ten take around 0.37%. The receptor was isolated from a human donor who was the organ donor for an intestinal transplant. V usage is TRBV6-5 and J usage is TRBJ1-2; unclear D gene. Source: unstimulated CD4+ T cells sorted from spleen or lymph node cells, taken before transplant. CDR3 nucleotides: TGTGCCAGCAGCCACCCGGGAGCCTATGGCTACACCTTC. Its translation is CASSHPGAYGYTF.